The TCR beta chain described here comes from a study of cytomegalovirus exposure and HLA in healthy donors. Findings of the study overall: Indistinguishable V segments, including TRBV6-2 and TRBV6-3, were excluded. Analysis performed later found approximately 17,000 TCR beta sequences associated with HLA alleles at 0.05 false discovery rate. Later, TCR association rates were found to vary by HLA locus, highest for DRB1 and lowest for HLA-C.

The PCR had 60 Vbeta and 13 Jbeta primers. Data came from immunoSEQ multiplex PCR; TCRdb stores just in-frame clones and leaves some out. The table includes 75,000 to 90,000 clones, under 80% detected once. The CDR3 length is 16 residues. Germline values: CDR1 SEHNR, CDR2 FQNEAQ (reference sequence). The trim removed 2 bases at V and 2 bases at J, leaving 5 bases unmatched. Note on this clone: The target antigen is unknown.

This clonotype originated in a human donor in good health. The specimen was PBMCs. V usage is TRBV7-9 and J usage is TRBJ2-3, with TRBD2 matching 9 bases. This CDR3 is CASSLNIAGDTDTQYF. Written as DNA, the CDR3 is TGTGCCAGCAGCTTAAACATAGCGGGGGACACAGATACGCAGTATTTT.